These 26 T cell receptor beta chains were sequenced from one sample in a study of metastatic and nonmetastatic thyroid tumors. TCRdb re-called clones via MiXCR from the PCR reads. The table shows some 86,000 clones, with around 12% occurring only once. Every patient was untreated before thyroid surgery. Sequenced sample: tumor tissue. These receptors all stem from a female donor with papillary thyroid cancer or a benign thyroid nodule (not recorded which). Some clones in this sample may be carry-over from other donors' samples.

This clone has a count of ten or more. The CDR3 coding sequence is TGTGCCAGCAGGGGACTAGTTTCCTCCGGTTGGTACTTC. It specifies CASRGLVSSGWYF. The rearrangement links TRBV6-1 to TRBJ2-7, with 8 positions matching TRBD2. Germline values: CDR1 MNHNS, CDR2 SASEGT. The CDR3 loop spans 13 amino acids. With V trimmed by 6 bases and J by 12 bases, 13 bases remained unmatched.

This clone has a count of ten or more. J is TRBJ2-1 and V is TRBV5-6; maybe TRBD2 (5 bases). Germline lookup yields CDR1 SGHDT and CDR2 YYEEEE. This CDR3 has 13 amino acids. Trimming removed 0 bases at V and 8 bases at J, with 9 bases between. CDR3 residues: CASSLGGLHEQFF. Here the CDR3 DNA reads TGTGCCAGCAGCTTGGGAGGACTCCATGAGCAGTTCTTC.

As to this clone: The junction departs from the called germline gene at one end, perhaps through a read error. J is TRBJ2-5 and V is TRBV6-4, with TRBD2 identical over 12 bases. The germline CDR1 and CDR2 sequences are MRHNA and SNTAGT. The CDR3 spans 20 residues. This CDR3 reads CAGSDVSGSSGRVDQETQYF. In DNA, the CDR3 is TGTGCCGGCAGTGACGTTTCGGGGTCTAGCGGGAGGGTGGACCAAGAGACCCAGTACTTC.

This clone was observed many times. J is TRBJ1-1 and V is TRBV7-8; D unresolved. Trimming removed 1 base from V and 10 bases from J, with 10 bases in between. The V gene's germline CDR1 is SGHVS and CDR2 FQNEAQ. The CDR3 is 12 residues long. The CDR3 region has the DNA TGTGCCAGCAGCTTAGTCGTAGGGCTAGCTTTCTTT. Protein product: CASSLVVGLAFF.

This clone was counted ten times or more. The gene calls are TRBV28 and TRBJ2-2; D is perhaps TRBD2 (6 bases). V lost 7 bases and J lost 6, with 15 bases in between. The CDR3 totals 14 residues. Germline CDR1 is MDHEN and CDR2 is SYDVKM. The CDR3 protein is CASNPGGRAGELFF. The CDR3 nucleotides read TGTGCCAGCAACCCCGGGGGTAGGGCCGGGGAGCTGTTTTTT. Using reference TRBV28 and TRBJ2-2 for the parts outside the CDR3, the full variable domain is DVKVTQSSRYLVKRTGEKVFLECVQDMDHENMFWYRQDPGLGLRLIYFSYDVKMKEKGDIPEGYSVSREKKERFSLILESASTNQTSMYLCASNPGGRAGELFFGEGSRLTVL.

This clone has a single count. The V and J genes are TRBV12-3 or TRBV12-4 and TRBJ1-2; TRBD1 matches 8 bases. The CDR3 runs to 14 residues. V lost 1 base and J lost 2; bases outside the gene matches: 0. CDR3 region: CASSLGQGNYGYTF. The CDR3 DNA reads TGTGCCAGCAGTTTAGGACAGGGGAACTATGGCTACACCTTC.

There are many counts of this clone. CDR3 bases: TGTGCCAGCAGCGTAGACGGACACGGGGAGCTGTTTTTT. Protein sequence: CASSVDGHGELFF. The chain employs TRBV9 and TRBJ2-2, with D possibly TRBD1 on 5 matching bases. Trimming stripped 0 bases from V and 7 bases from J, with 7 bases between. This CDR3 is built from 13 residues. Germline V lookup: CDR1 SGDLS, CDR2 YYNGEE.

The sample holds many counts of this clone. Within the sample, other DNA sequences also encode this same CDR3. The chain links TRBV6-1 to TRBJ1-6; a weak D match, TRBD1 (5 bases). V was cut by 6 bases and J by 14 bases, with 23 bases left in between. Per germline, CDR1 MNHNS and CDR2 SASEGT. This CDR3 spans 15 amino acids. The CDR3, as DNA: TGTGCCAGCAGCGGAGAAGGGGCCGGCCCAGGTACCCTCCACTTT. This encodes CASSGEGAGPGTLHF.

This clone was recorded many times. As DNA, the CDR3 is TGTGCCAGCAGTTTGAGCGACGAAGGGGGAACTGAAGCTTTCTTT. Translation: CASSLSDEGGTEAFF. The V gene is TRBV2, the J gene TRBJ1-1; tentatively, D is TRBD1 (6 bases). CDR1 SNHLY and CDR2 FYNNEI come from the germline V gene. Trimming cost V 5 bases and J 5 bases, with 18 bases left between them. The CDR3 sequence is 15 residues long.

This clone was observed many times. The J gene is TRBJ2-1, the V gene TRBV27, with 8 bases matching TRBD1. Germline assignment: CDR1 MNHEY and CDR2 SMNVEV (reference sequence). This CDR3 contains 17 residues. V shed 6 bases, J shed 0 bases, and the junction held 10 bases outside the gene matches. In DNA form, the CDR3 reads TGTGCCAGCAGAGTCCGGACAGGGTTGTACTCCTACAATGAGCAGTTCTTC. Amino acid sequence: CASRVRTGLYSYNEQFF.

The sample holds a few counts of this clone. A read error may be the cause here, since a much bigger clone is one base away. J is TRBJ2-1 and V is TRBV10-2, with D possibly matching TRBD2 (6 bases). The CDR3 has 15 residues. Per germline, CDR1 WSHSY and CDR2 SAAADI. CDR3 residues: CASSPPGASYNGQFF. The CDR3, as DNA: TGCGCCAGCAGTCCTCCGGGAGCGAGCTACAATGGGCAGTTCTTC.

In its sample, this clone was seen many times. At one boundary the junction diverges from the germline segment, which might be a read error. The gene calls are TRBV9 and TRBJ2-1; no definite D call. CDR1 is SGDLS and CDR2 is YYNGEE in the germline V gene. The CDR3 loop spans 16 amino acids. The CDR3 nucleotides read TGTGCCAGCAGTCAGGAAACTATCCCCCGCTACAATGAGCAGTCCTTC. Translated, it gives CASSQETIPRYNEQSF.

A remark on this clone: A much more abundant neighbour one base away suggests this may be a read error. The chain couples TRBV7-2 to TRBJ1-1; the D gene is possibly TRBD1 (5 bases). Germline V lookup: CDR1 SGHTA, CDR2 FQGNSA. V gave up 3 bases and J gave up 1 base, with 9 bases separating them. This CDR3 has 14 amino acids. CDR3 protein: CASSFYRTNTEAFF. The CDR3 DNA sequence: TGTGCCAGCAGCTTTTACAGGACGAACACTGAAGCTTTCTTT.

This clone was observed many times. The chain couples TRBV9 to TRBJ2-5; 9 bases are a match to TRBD1. The CDR3 is 13 amino acids. The germline V gene encodes CDR1 SGDLS and CDR2 YYNGEE. V was pared by 0 bases and J by 7 bases, with 1 base of the junction left unmatched. The CDR3 reads CASSVGDRATQYF. As DNA, the CDR3 is TGTGCCAGCAGCGTAGGGGACAGGGCGACCCAGTACTTC.

This clone was detected many times. The rearrangement uses TRBV7-3 and TRBJ2-3, with a possible D match to TRBD1 (6 bases). V gave up 5 bases and J gave up 2 bases, with 14 bases separating them. The germline CDR1 and CDR2 sequences are SGHTA and FQGTGA. The CDR3 consists of 15 residues. The CDR3 DNA sequence: TGTGCCAGCAGCCGCGGACAGACGAACACAGATACGCAGTATTTT. Protein sequence: CASSRGQTNTDTQYF.

As regards this clone: Different DNA sequences within this sample yield the same CDR3. This rearrangement joins TRBV12-5 to TRBJ2-3; 14 nucleotides agree with TRBD2. Germline V gene data show CDR1 as LGHNT and CDR2 as FRNRAP. After removal of 6 bases from V and 1 base from J, the junction contained 15 bases not matched to a gene. The length of the CDR3 is 20 residues. CDR3 in amino acids: CASGLYRGLAGVSGTDTQYF. CDR3 coding DNA: TGTGCTAGTGGCTTGTACAGGGGACTAGCGGGAGTGTCGGGCACAGATACGCAGTATTTT.

This clone was counted at least ten times. This chain connects TRBV7-2 to TRBJ1-5; D unresolved. V dropped 4 bases and J dropped 7 bases, with 14 bases sitting between them. CDR3 size: 14 residues. The germline V gene encodes CDR1 SGHTA and CDR2 FQGNSA. In DNA, the CDR3 is TGTGCCAGCAGCTACAGCGGGGAACGCCAGCCCCAGCATTTT. Translated: CASSYSGERQPQHF.

In its sample, this clone was seen many times. This chain uses TRBV9 with TRBJ1-2; 10 bases match TRBD1. The CDR3 is 15 amino acids. Per the germline V gene, CDR1 is SGDLS and CDR2 is YYNGEE. V was clipped by 3 bases and J by 6 bases; unmatched bases: 8. Here the CDR3 reads CASSDHGTGADGYTF. The CDR3 nucleotides read TGTGCCAGCAGCGACCACGGGACAGGGGCCGATGGCTACACCTTC.

This chain connects TRBV28 to TRBJ2-7; D might be TRBD1 (5 bases). CDR3 length equals 10 residues. V shed 6 bases and J shed 5 bases, with 5 bases lying between them. In germline, CDR1 is MDHEN, CDR2 SYDVKM. CDR3 sequence: CASSRDEQYF. The CDR3, as DNA: TGTGCCAGCAGCAGGGACGAGCAGTACTTC.

This clone has more than one count but fewer than ten. This may arise from a read error, as a much more abundant clone is one base away. The chain has TRBV12-3 or TRBV12-4 and TRBJ1-5, with TRBD1 matching 9 bases. The CDR3 has 15 residues. The CDR3 bases are TGTGCCACCACCCGGGGACAGGGCGATTATCAGCACCAGCATTTT. Its translation: CATTRGQGDYQHQHF.

This clone has a handful of counts. The J gene is TRBJ2-2, the V gene TRBV10-3; TRBD2 aligns across 13 bases. The CDR3 sequence is 17 residues long. Germline V lookup: CDR1 ENHRY, CDR2 SYGVKD. The J segment lost 7 bases and the V segment lost 10 bases, leaving 15 bases of the junction unmatched. The CDR3 loop is CATMPGTSGTLGGELFF. DNA for the CDR3: TGTGCCACCATGCCAGGGACTAGCGGGACTCTAGGCGGGGAGCTGTTTTTT.

This clone was seen many times. V is TRBV7-9 and J is TRBJ2-5, with TRBD2 matching 8 bases. CDR1 SEHNR and CDR2 FQNEAQ come from the germline V gene (reference sequence). The CDR3 extends over 15 amino acids. The V gene end was trimmed by 3 bases and the J gene end by 4 bases; junction bases not matched to a gene: 7. CDR3 sequence reads: CASSFGAGELETQYF. In DNA form, the CDR3 reads TGTGCCAGCAGCTTCGGAGCGGGAGAGTTAGAGACCCAGTACTTC.

This clone was picked up many times. The chain uses TRBV7-3 and TRBJ2-7, with 10 bases lining up with TRBD1. The ends lost 6 bases at V and 5 bases at J; junction bases unmatched: 13. The length of the CDR3 is 16 residues. Germline V gives CDR1 SGHTA, CDR2 FQGTGA. For the CDR3, the DNA is TGTGCCAGCAGTCCGACAGGGGGCTCCTACACCCACGAGCAGTACTTC. Translated: CASSPTGGSYTHEQYF. Full variable domain (missing parts from reference TRBV7-3 and TRBJ2-7): GAGVSQTPSNKVTEKGKYVELRCDPISGHTALYWYRQSLGQGPEFLIYFQGTGAADDSGLPNDRFFAVRPEGSVSTLKIQRTERGDSAVYLCASSPTGGSYTHEQYFGPGTRLTVT.

This clone was counted many times. The chain is built from TRBV7-6 and TRBJ2-4; 11 bases fit TRBD1. CDR1 is SGHVS and CDR2 is FNYEAQ in the germline V gene. The CDR3 contains 13 residues. V shed 5 bases, J shed 7 bases, and the junction held 1 base outside the gene matches. The CDR3 coding sequence is TGTGCCAGCAGCCGGGACAGGGGGAACATTCAGTACTTC. Protein sequence: CASSRDRGNIQYF.

This clone was detected ten times or more. This chain uses TRBV12-3 or TRBV12-4 with TRBJ2-7; 9 bases map to TRBD1. This CDR3 has 14 residues. V was clipped by 6 bases and J by 6 bases; unmatched bases: 9. The CDR3 bases are TGTGCCAGCAGCACCGGGACAGGGACGCTCGAGCAGTACTTC. It yields the protein CASSTGTGTLEQYF.

This clone was seen repeatedly, ten times or more. The genes are TRBV5-1 and TRBJ2-3; D may match TRBD1 or TRBD2 (5 bases each). The CDR3 contains 15 residues. CDR1 and CDR2 from the germline V gene are SGHRS and YFSETQ. V was shortened by 2 bases and J by 3 bases, with 13 bases between the two germline ends. The CDR3 nucleotides are TGCGCCAGCAGCTTACGAGGGGCCTCGACAGATACGCAGTATTTT. This codes for CASSLRGASTDTQYF.